This TCR beta chain was captured by sequencing in a study of regulatory and conventional T cells in RAG deficiency. Study results and caveats: Other subsets showed about 10-fold reductions, but Treg unique TCR beta sequences fell approximately 100-fold in these patients. In Omenn syndrome, Treg and Tconv repertoires overlapped >85%. These Omenn syndrome Treg sorts may hold peripherally activated cells instead.

V was trimmed by 2 bases and J by 4 bases, leaving 12 bases between them. Germline values: CDR1 KGHSH, CDR2 LQKENI. The CDR3 loop spans 15 amino acids. Genomic DNA came from blood regulatory T cells gated CD4+ CD25-high CD127-low. Generated by immunoSEQ multiplex PCR, the TCRdb table keeps only in-frame clones and is missing some. Among just under 9,500 clones listed, more than 80% were seen once. Concerning this clone itself: The antigen remains undetermined.

The sample also formed part of further work on regulatory T cells. As that study records: Primers: 52 TRBV forward and 13 TRBJ reverse.

Material: Tregs sorted from blood. V is TRBV18 and J is TRBJ1-3, with D unresolved. This receptor was taken from a human donor in good health. In DNA form, the CDR3 reads TGTGCCAGCTCACCATACGTGTTCCCCGGAAACACCATATATTTT. Translated: CASSPYVFPGNTIYF.